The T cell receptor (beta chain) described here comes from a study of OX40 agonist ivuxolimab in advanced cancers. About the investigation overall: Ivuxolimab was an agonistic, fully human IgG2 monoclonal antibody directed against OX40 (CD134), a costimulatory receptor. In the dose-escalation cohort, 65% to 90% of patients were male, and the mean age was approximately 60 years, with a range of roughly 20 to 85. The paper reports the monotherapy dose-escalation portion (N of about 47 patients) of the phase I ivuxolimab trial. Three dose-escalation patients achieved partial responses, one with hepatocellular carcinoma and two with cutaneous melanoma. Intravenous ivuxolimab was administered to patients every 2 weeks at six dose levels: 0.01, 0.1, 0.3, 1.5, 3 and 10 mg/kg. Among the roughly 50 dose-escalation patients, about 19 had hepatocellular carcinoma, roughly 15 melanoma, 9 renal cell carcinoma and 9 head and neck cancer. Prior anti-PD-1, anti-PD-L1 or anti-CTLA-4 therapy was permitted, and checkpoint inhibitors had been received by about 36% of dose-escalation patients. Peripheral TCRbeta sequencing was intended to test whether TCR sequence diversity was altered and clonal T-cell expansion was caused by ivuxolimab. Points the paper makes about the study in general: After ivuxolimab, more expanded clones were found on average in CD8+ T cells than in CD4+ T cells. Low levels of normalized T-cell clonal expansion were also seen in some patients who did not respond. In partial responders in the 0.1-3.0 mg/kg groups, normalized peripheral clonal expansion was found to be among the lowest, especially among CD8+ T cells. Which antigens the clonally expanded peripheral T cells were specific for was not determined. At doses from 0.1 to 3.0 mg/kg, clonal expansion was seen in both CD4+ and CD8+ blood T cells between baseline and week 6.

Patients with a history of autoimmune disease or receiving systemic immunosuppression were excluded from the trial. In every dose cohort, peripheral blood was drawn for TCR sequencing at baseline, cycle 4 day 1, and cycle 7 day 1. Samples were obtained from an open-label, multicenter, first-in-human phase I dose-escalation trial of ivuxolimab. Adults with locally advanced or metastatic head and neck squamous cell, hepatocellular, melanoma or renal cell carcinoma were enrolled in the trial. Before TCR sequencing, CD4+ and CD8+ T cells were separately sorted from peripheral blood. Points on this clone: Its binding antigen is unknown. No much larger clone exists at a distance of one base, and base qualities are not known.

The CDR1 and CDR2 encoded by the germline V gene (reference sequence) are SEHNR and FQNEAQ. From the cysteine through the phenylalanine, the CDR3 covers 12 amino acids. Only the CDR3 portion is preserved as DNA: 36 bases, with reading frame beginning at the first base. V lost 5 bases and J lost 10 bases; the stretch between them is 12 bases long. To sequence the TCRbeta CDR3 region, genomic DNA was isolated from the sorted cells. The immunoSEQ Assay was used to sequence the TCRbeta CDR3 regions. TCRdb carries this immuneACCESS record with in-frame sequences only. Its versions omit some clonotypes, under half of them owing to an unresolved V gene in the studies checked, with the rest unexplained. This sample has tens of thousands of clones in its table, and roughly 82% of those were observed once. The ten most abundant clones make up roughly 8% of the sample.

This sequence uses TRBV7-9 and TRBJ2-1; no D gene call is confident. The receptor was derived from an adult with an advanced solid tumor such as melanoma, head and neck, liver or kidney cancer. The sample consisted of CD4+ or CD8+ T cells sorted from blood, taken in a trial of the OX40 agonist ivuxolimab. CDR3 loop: CASSHDLGEQFF. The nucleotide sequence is TGTGCCAGCAGCCATGATCTCGGAGAGCAGTTCTTC. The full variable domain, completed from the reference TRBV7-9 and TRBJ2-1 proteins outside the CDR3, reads DTGVSQNPRHKITKRGQNVTFRCDPISEHNRLYWYRQTLGQGPEFLTYFQNEAQLEKSRLLSDRFSAERPKGSFSTLEIQRTEQGDSAMYLCASSHDLGEQFFGPGTRLTVL.